This T cell receptor beta chain is drawn from a study of response to subunit inactivated influenza vaccine. In TCRdb, the RT-PCR reads were re-called with MiXCR into one record per CDR3 protein. This sample yields about 170,000 distinct CDR3 sequences, of which 10% to 15% are seen a single time; approximately 30% belongs to the top ten. This clonotype came up many times. This CDR3 comprises 13 residues. V lost 3 bases and J lost 6, with 9 bases in between. This sample was also put to use in a study of T cells expressing NK-cell markers. As that report states: The authors generated TCR beta cDNA through 5'RACE template switching with UMIs. Most of the eight sequenced donors tested HCMV-seropositive; one tested seronegative. The CD3+CD56-NKG2C+ fraction of several donors was also led by these clonotypes.

The receptor comes from a man aged 45-65 years who received an inactivated influenza vaccine. The sample here was CD8+ T cells sorted from PBMCs, taken roughly 13 days after vaccination. V usage is TRBV12-3 or TRBV12-4 and J usage is TRBJ2-1, with D possibly TRBD1 on 6 matching bases. The CDR3: CASSFSGANEQFF. CDR3 sequence (DNA): TGTGCCAGCAGTTTTTCAGGGGCCAATGAGCAGTTCTTC.